A selection of T cell receptor beta chains follows, all from one sample in a study of shared clonotypes between healthy human individuals. Some clones are missing from TCRdb's copy, which holds only in-frame ones; the method was immunoSEQ multiplex PCR. The sample gives about 2 million clones, approximately 94% of which show up once; about 1.1% is in the top ten. Material: naive CD8+ T cells sorted from blood. Every receptor here comes from a man younger than 30 in good health. Both conserved end residues are part of each CDR3. The order of the fields is V gene, clone size, J gene, D gene, CDR3 protein, CDR3 DNA. A D gene is named only where the DNA matches it firmly. Expanded clones are given a class, and other clones once, few, many or no size at all.

TRBV27	NA	TRBJ2-7	NA	CASSLEQGSEQYF	TGTGCCAGCAGTTTAGAACAGGGATCCGAGCAGTACTTC
TRBV4-3	NA	TRBJ1-6	TRBD1	CASSLSGTGHSPLHF	TGCGCCAGCAGCCTATCCGGGACAGGGCATTCACCCCTCCACTTT
TRBV7-9	NA	TRBJ2-5	NA	CASSFLAEETQYF	TGTGCCAGCAGCTTCCTTGCGGAAGAGACCCAGTACTTC
TRBV28	once	TRBJ1-2	NA	CASGEGIRDYGYTF	TGTGCCAGCGGGGAGGGGATTCGTGACTATGGCTACACCTTC
TRBV11-2	once	TRBJ2-7	TRBD1	CASSLDRWGTGSYEQYF	TGTGCCAGCAGCTTAGATCGTTGGGGGACAGGGTCGTACGAGCAGTACTTC
TRBV5-6	NA	TRBJ1-2	NA	CASSRGSSDYGYTF	TGTGCCAGCAGCAGGGGTTCGAGTGACTATGGCTACACCTTC
TRBV6-1	NA	TRBJ2-2	NA	CASSEAVRGRYPNTGELFF	TGTGCCAGCAGTGAAGCAGTAAGAGGGCGATACCCGAACACCGGGGAGCTGTTTTTT
TRBV27	NA	TRBJ2-1	TRBD1	CASSFRDRPYNEQFF	TGTGCCAGCAGTTTCCGGGACAGGCCCTACAATGAGCAGTTCTTC
TRBV7-9	NA	TRBJ1-1	TRBD1	CASSLLTGTTEAFF	TGTGCCAGCAGCTTATTGACAGGGACCACTGAAGCTTTCTTT
TRBV9	NA	TRBJ2-3	NA	CASSVGGGDTDTQYF	TGTGCCAGCAGCGTAGGTGGCGGGGACACAGATACGCAGTATTTT
TRBV5-1	NA	TRBJ2-5	TRBD2	CASSPGTSGNSETQYF	TGCGCCAGCAGCCCAGGGACTAGCGGGAACTCAGAGACCCAGTACTTC
TRBV14	NA	TRBJ2-7	TRBD1	CASSQGTGPYEQYF	TGTGCCAGCAGCCAAGGGACAGGGCCCTACGAGCAGTACTTC
TRBV2	once	TRBJ2-2	NA	CASSERQDTGELFF	TGTGCCAGCAGTGAAAGGCAGGACACCGGGGAGCTGTTTTTT
TRBV9	NA	TRBJ2-7	NA	CASSVATGVNYEQYF	TGTGCCAGCAGCGTAGCTACGGGAGTAAACTACGAGCAGTACTTC
TRBV12-5	NA	TRBJ2-2	NA	CASGDVSSTGELFF	TGTGCTAGTGGTGACGTCTCCAGCACCGGGGAGCTGTTTTTT
TRBV7-9	NA	TRBJ2-2	TRBD1	CASSQGAGTGELFF	TGTGCCAGCAGCCAGGGGGCGGGCACCGGGGAGCTGTTTTTT
TRBV10-3	NA	TRBJ2-7	TRBD1	CAISPGTGALGEQYF	TGTGCCATCAGTCCCGGGACAGGGGCCTTAGGCGAGCAGTACTTC
TRBV6-5	NA	TRBJ1-2	NA	CASSYGEGTGYGYTF	TGTGCCAGCAGTTACGGGGAAGGCACAGGCTATGGCTACACCTTC
TRBV11-2	NA	TRBJ2-3	NA	CASSLIRDRPDTQYF	TGTGCCAGCAGCTTAATCAGAGACCGCCCAGATACGCAGTATTTT
TRBV4-1	NA	TRBJ2-7	NA	CASSQVSPYEQYF	TGCGCCAGCAGCCAAGTGTCCCCCTACGAGCAGTACTTC
TRBV27	NA	TRBJ2-7	NA	CASSLSGLGEQYF	TGTGCCAGCAGTTTATCGGGGTTGGGGGAGCAGTACTTC
TRBV9	NA	TRBJ1-2	NA	CASGGLRAANYGYTF	TGTGCCAGCGGTGGGTTAAGGGCAGCTAACTATGGCTACACCTTC
TRBV10-1	NA	TRBJ2-2	NA	CASSESPRRESNTGELFF	TGCGCCAGCAGTGAGTCTCCCCGGAGGGAGTCGAACACCGGGGAGCTGTTTTTT
TRBV4-1	NA	TRBJ1-2	NA	CASSPAIGNYGYTF	TGCGCCAGCAGCCCAGCGATTGGTAACTATGGCTACACCTTC
TRBV5-6	NA	TRBJ2-3	TRBD1	CASADGTGVADTQYF	TGTGCCAGCGCGGATGGGACAGGGGTCGCAGATACGCAGTATTTT
TRBV7-9	NA	TRBJ2-3	NA	CASSADGLDTQYF	TGTGCCAGCAGCGCCGACGGTTTGGATACGCAGTATTTT
TRBV19	NA	TRBJ2-7	NA	CASSVRPSYEQYF	TGTGCCAGTAGTGTCCGGCCATCCTACGAGCAGTACTTC
TRBV19	NA	TRBJ1-3	NA	CASTSRDTGNTIYF	TGTGCCAGTACAAGCCGGGACACTGGAAACACCATATATTTT
TRBV19	NA	TRBJ1-1	NA	CASSPSRSGTEAFF	TGTGCCAGTAGTCCCTCGAGGTCTGGCACTGAAGCTTTCTTT
TRBV6-1	NA	TRBJ1-3	NA	CASSEESPPHSGNTIYF	TGTGCCAGCAGTGAAGAGTCCCCCCCGCACTCTGGAAACACCATATATTTT
TRBV15	NA	TRBJ2-2	NA	CATSRVQEGPGELFF	TGTGCCACCAGCAGAGTCCAGGAGGGACCCGGGGAGCTGTTTTTT
TRBV30	NA	TRBJ2-7	NA	CAWGYYEQYF	TGTGCCTGGGGTTATTACGAGCAGTACTTC
TRBV6-5	NA	TRBJ2-7	NA	CASSYGTGTSYEQYF	TGTGCCAGCAGTTACGGGACGGGGACCTCCTACGAGCAGTACTTC
TRBV7-9	NA	TRBJ1-2	NA	CASSVERRGVRGYTF	TGTGCCAGCAGCGTAGAACGCAGGGGAGTTCGTGGCTACACCTTC
TRBV10-1	NA	TRBJ2-7	NA	CASSWAFTYEQYF	TGCGCCAGCAGTTGGGCTTTCACCTACGAGCAGTACTTC
TRBV9	NA	TRBJ2-7	NA	CASSVAPLAGSYEQYF	TGTGCCAGCAGCGTAGCCCCATTGGCAGGGTCCTACGAGCAGTACTTC
TRBV4-1	NA	TRBJ2-7	NA	CASSQEWTAPYEQYF	TGCGCCAGCAGCCAAGAGTGGACAGCGCCCTACGAGCAGTACTTC
TRBV18	NA	TRBJ2-2	TRBD1	CASSPWDRLNTGELFF	TGTGCCAGCTCACCATGGGACAGGTTAAACACCGGGGAGCTGTTTTTT
TRBV9	NA	TRBJ2-7	TRBD2	CASSVGASGVYEQYF	TGTGCCAGCAGCGTAGGTGCTAGCGGGGTGTACGAGCAGTACTTC
TRBV6-1	NA	TRBJ1-3	NA	CASSEWAGYSGNTIYF	TGTGCCAGCAGTGAATGGGCAGGCTACTCTGGAAACACCATATATTTT
TRBV4-3	NA	TRBJ2-1	NA	CASSQVRGDYNEQFF	TGCGCCAGCAGCCAAGTCAGGGGGGACTACAATGAGCAGTTCTTC
TRBV19	NA	TRBJ2-6	NA	CASSIDPSGANVLTF	TGTGCCAGTAGTATAGACCCCTCTGGGGCCAACGTCCTGACTTTC
TRBV29-1	NA	TRBJ2-7	NA	CSVEDSPGYEQYF	TGCAGCGTTGAAGACTCACCCGGCTACGAGCAGTACTTC
TRBV28	NA	TRBJ2-3	NA	CASSSQGYSTDTQYF	TGTGCCAGCAGTTCTCAGGGATACTCCACAGATACGCAGTATTTT
TRBV9	NA	TRBJ2-2	NA	CASSVVTAGELFF	TGTGCCAGCAGCGTAGTGACCGCCGGGGAGCTGTTTTTT
TRBV11-2	NA	TRBJ1-1	NA	CASSLTEAFF	TGTGCCAGCAGCTTGACTGAAGCTTTCTTT
TRBV4-1	NA	TRBJ2-2	NA	CASSQERSNTGELFF	TGCGCCAGCAGCCAAGAGCGATCCAACACCGGGGAGCTGTTTTTT
TRBV19	NA	TRBJ1-1	TRBD1	CASSIGQGVASEAFF	TGTGCCAGTAGTATCGGACAGGGGGTAGCGTCTGAAGCTTTCTTT
TRBV7-2	NA	TRBJ2-5	NA	CASSSQDSQETQYF	TGTGCCAGCAGCTCACAGGACTCACAAGAGACCCAGTACTTC
TRBV4-1	NA	TRBJ2-7	NA	CASSQYPGSYEQYF	TGCGCCAGCAGCCAATACCCGGGCTCCTACGAGCAGTACTTC
TRBV4-3	NA	TRBJ1-4	NA	CASSQALNEKLFF	TGCGCCAGCAGCCAGGCATTGAATGAAAAACTGTTTTTT
TRBV5-1	NA	TRBJ2-1	NA	CASSRATREGNNEQFF	TGCGCCAGCAGCCGAGCCACTAGAGAGGGTAACAATGAGCAGTTCTTC
TRBV14	NA	TRBJ2-1	NA	CASSQYLNEQFF	TGTGCCAGCAGCCAATATTTGAATGAGCAGTTCTTC
TRBV4-1	NA	TRBJ2-7	NA	CASSQERGQGPYEQYF	TGCGCCAGCAGCCAAGAACGGGGCCAGGGGCCCTACGAGCAGTACTTC
TRBV28	NA	TRBJ2-3	NA	CASSSGSRFTDTQYF	TGTGCCAGCAGTTCGGGTAGCAGATTCACAGATACGCAGTATTTT
TRBV4-3	NA	TRBJ1-3	NA	CASSQEAAKRVLHSGNTIYF	TGCGCCAGCAGCCAAGAGGCAGCGAAAAGAGTACTTCACTCTGGAAACACCATATATTTT
TRBV13	NA	TRBJ1-4	NA	CASSHMGATNEKLFF	TGTGCCAGCAGCCACATGGGTGCAACTAATGAAAAACTGTTTTTT